This paragraph covers one TCR beta chain sequence. Its antigen is not known. A read error may produce the germline difference seen at one junction end. The sample originates from a study of shared clonotypes between healthy human individuals. Study summary: Three CD4 naive, three CD4 memory, two CD8 naive and one CD8 memory plate were used per donor.

Germline-derived CDR1 and CDR2 are MDHEN and SYDVKM. The CDR3 totals 12 residues. For every subset, genomic DNA was evenly distributed across several immunoSEQ plates. The data were produced by immunoSEQ multiplex PCR, yet TCRdb's version contains in-frame clones alone and is incomplete. The table has millions of clones, 80% to 95% seen once. Study-level findings and limits: Clonotypes not shared had lower generation probabilities than those common to all four donors.

This receptor was identified in a man between 18 and 35 years old in good health. Some clones in this sample may be carry-over from other donors' samples. The sequencing sample was made of naive CD4+ T cells from PBMCs. Subset: CD45RA+ positively selected. The V and J genes are TRBV28 and TRBJ1-5; D gene uncertain. The CDR3 loop reads CASNLSGQPQHF. The CDR3 nucleotides are TGTGCCAGCAATTTATCCGGTCAGCCCCAGCATTTT.